Listed here are 6 T cell receptor beta chains from one sample, sequenced in a study of blood T cell repertoires in COVID-19. The data were produced by immunoSEQ multiplex PCR, yet TCRdb's version contains in-frame clones alone and is incomplete. This sample has some 83,000 clones, with 82% found just once. Sample: peripheral blood. The receptors were sampled from a human donor in a cohort sampled during active COVID-19.

CDR3 region: CASSYVGQGPRKKLFF. The CDR3 DNA reads TGTGCCAGCAGTTACGTGGGACAGGGCCCGCGAAAAAAACTGTTTTTT. The chain is built from TRBV6-6 and TRBJ1-4; 9 bases map to TRBD1. Per the germline V gene, CDR1 is MNHNY and CDR2 is SVGAGI (reference sequence). J lost 9 bases, V lost 2 bases, and 10 bases had no gene match. CDR3 length: 16 residues.

This clone was observed a handful of times. J is TRBJ1-5 and V is TRBV19; no clear D gene. The germline V gene has CDR1 LNHDA and CDR2 SQIVND (reference sequence). Trimming shortened V by 2 bases and J by 4 bases, and 15 bases separated the two germline ends. This CDR3 has 16 amino acids. The CDR3 spells CASSISFMAENQPQHF. The CDR3 DNA sequence: TGTGCCAGTAGTATAAGTTTTATGGCCGAAAATCAGCCCCAGCATTTT. Drawing the rest from reference TRBV19 and TRBJ1-5, the complete variable domain is DGGITQSPKYLFRKEGQNVTLSCEQNLNHDAMYWYRQDPGQGLRLIYYSQIVNDFQKGDIAEGYSVSREKKESFPLTVTSAQKNPTAFYLCASSISFMAENQPQHFGDGTRLSIL.

The V call is TRBV7-8, the J call TRBJ2-5, with 11 bases aligning to TRBD1. CDR1 and CDR2 from the germline V gene are SGHVS and FQNEAQ. This CDR3 region has 20 residues. V gave up 5 bases and J gave up 4 bases; unmatched junction bases: 21. CDR3 residues: CASSARTGGRLAGTRETQYF. CDR3 nucleotide sequence: TGTGCCAGCAGCGCCCGGACAGGGGGCAGGCTAGCGGGGACGAGAGAGACCCAGTACTTC. Filled out from reference TRBV7-8 and TRBJ2-5, the complete variable domain reads GAGVSQSPRYKVAKRGQDVALRCDPISGHVSLFWYQQALGQGPEFLTYFQNEAQLDKSGLPSDRFFAERPEGSVSTLKIQRTQQEDSAVYLCASSARTGGRLAGTRETQYFGPGTRLLVL.

The V and J genes are TRBV3-1 (or the pseudogene TRBV3-2) and TRBJ1-4, with D tentatively TRBD1 (6 bases). CDR1 and CDR2 from the germline V gene are LGHDT and YNNKEL (reference sequence). This CDR3 contains 16 residues. Trimming removed 0 bases from V and 3 bases from J, with 11 bases in between. The CDR3 nucleotides are TGTGCCAGCAGCCAAGATCTCGGACAGTCTAATGAAAAACTGTTTTTT. Translated: CASSQDLGQSNEKLFF.

The J gene is TRBJ2-7, the V gene TRBV19; D unresolved. The CDR3 sequence is 13 residues long. With 6 bases removed from V and 3 bases from J, the gap between germline ends came to 12 bases. CDR1 is LNHDA, CDR2 SQIVND, per germline (reference sequence). The CDR3 DNA is TGTGCCAGTAGCCTTGGCGGCGGCTACGAGCAGTACTTC. The encoded protein is CASSLGGGYEQYF.

The chain has TRBV5-5 and TRBJ1-1; D unresolved. This CDR3 region has 14 residues. Germline CDR1 and CDR2: SGHKS and YYEKEE (reference sequence). The V end lost 4 bases, the J end lost 0 bases, and 10 bases lay between the germline ends. As DNA, the CDR3 is TGTGCCAGCAGCGTACGCTCGGTGAACACTGAAGCTTTCTTT. It is translated as CASSVRSVNTEAFF.